The 17 T cell receptor beta chains below were found in one sample sequenced in a study of graft-versus-host responses after intestinal transplantation. The protocol was immunoSEQ multiplex PCR, while the TCRdb copy is restricted to in-frame clones and leaves out a portion. The sample consists of about 92,000 clones, approximately 90% of them appearing once. These receptors' antigens are unknown. Sequencing used unstimulated CD8+ T cells sorted from spleen or lymph node cells, obtained before intestinal transplant. These receptors were collected from a human donor who received an intestinal transplant.

The chain links TRBV27 to TRBJ2-5; D ambiguous. The closer fit of TRBJ2-7 to the DNA end suggests the J call may be wrong. The germline CDR1 and CDR2 sequences are MNHEY and SMNVEV (reference sequence). This CDR3 spans 17 amino acids. The CDR3 region has the DNA TGTGCCAGCAGTTCTACCTCCGTCTTTCCGGGCGGACACGAGCAGTACTTC. Translating it yields CASSSTSVFPGGHEQYF.

The J gene is TRBJ2-1, the V gene TRBV19; tentatively, D is TRBD1 (5 bases). V dropped 1 base and J dropped 8 bases, with 9 bases sitting between them. This CDR3 region has 13 residues. Germline CDR1 reads LNHDA; CDR2 reads SQIVND (reference sequence). CDR3 protein: CASSIVKQDEQFF. In nucleotides, the CDR3 is TGTGCCAGTAGTATAGTTAAACAGGATGAGCAGTTCTTC.

The chain is built from TRBV5-1 and TRBJ1-1; D remains unclear. CDR3 length equals 15 residues. Germline V CDR1 and CDR2: SGHRS, YFSETQ. V shed 3 bases and J shed 2 bases, with 14 bases lying between them. The DNA for the CDR3 is TGCGCCAGCAGCTGGGCCCTTGGGATTAACACTGAAGCTTTCTTT. Its protein is CASSWALGINTEAFF. The variable domain in full, completed from reference TRBV5-1 and TRBJ1-1, reads KAGVTQTPRYLIKTRGQQVTLSCSPISGHRSVSWYQQTPGQGLQFLFEYFSETQRNKGNFPGRFSGRQFSNSRSEMNVSTLELGDSALYLCASSWALGINTEAFFGQGTRLTVV.

The chain joins TRBV5-5 to TRBJ2-7, with 9 bases that match TRBD1. J was trimmed by 0 bases and V by 5 bases; bases with no gene match: 15. CDR3 length: 18 residues. The germline CDR1 and CDR2 sequences are SGHKS and YYEKEE (reference sequence). This CDR3 reads CASRNTGTGLGGSYEQYF. In DNA form, the CDR3 reads TGTGCCAGCAGAAACACCGGGACAGGGTTGGGAGGCTCCTACGAGCAGTACTTC. The full variable domain, with the rest looked up from reference TRBV5-5 and TRBJ2-7, is DAGVTQSPTHLIKTRGQQVTLRCSPISGHKSVSWYQQVLGQGPQFIFQYYEKEERGRGNFPDRFSARQFPNYSSELNVNALLLGDSALYLCASRNTGTGLGGSYEQYFGPGTRLTVT.

The chain uses TRBV4-1 and TRBJ1-1, with D tentatively TRBD1 (5 bases). The germline gives CDR1 MGHRA, CDR2 YSYEKL. The CDR3 is 14 amino acids. Between the trimmed V and J ends, which lost 1 base and 3 bases, there was a span of 9 bases. CDR3 in amino acids: CASSQGGPYTEAFF. The DNA for the CDR3 is TGCGCCAGCAGCCAAGGGGGACCTTACACTGAAGCTTTCTTT.

This clone has only one observation. The chain couples TRBV27 to TRBJ2-7; the D gene could be TRBD1 or TRBD2 (5 bases each). V was trimmed by 4 bases and J by 4 bases, leaving 17 bases between them. The CDR3 length is 15 residues. Per germline, CDR1 MNHEY and CDR2 SMNVEV (reference sequence). The CDR3 sequence: CASSSGSGLSYEQYF. The CDR3 DNA reads TGTGCCAGCAGTTCGGGGTCAGGGTTATCATACGAGCAGTACTTC.

V and J are TRBV9 and TRBJ2-5, with a possible D match to TRBD2 (6 bases). In germline, CDR1 is SGDLS, CDR2 YYNGEE. V was clipped by 0 bases and J by 5 bases, with 8 bases between them. The CDR3 spans 13 residues. The CDR3 is CASSVASAETQYF. DNA of the CDR3: TGTGCCAGCAGCGTAGCTAGCGCGGAGACCCAGTACTTC.

This CDR3 reads CARNRDQATIYEQYF. The CDR3 coding sequence is TGTGCCAGGAACCGGGACCAAGCGACCATATACGAGCAGTACTTC. V and J are TRBV19 and TRBJ2-7, with D tentatively TRBD1 or TRBD2 (5 bases each). The CDR3 spans 15 residues. Germline V gene sequence: CDR1 LNHDA, CDR2 SQIVND (reference sequence). The V end lost 9 bases, the J end lost 4 bases, and 22 bases lay between the germline ends.

The V and J genes are TRBV29-1 and TRBJ1-4; 7 bases agree with TRBD1. CDR3 size: 20 residues. Germline V gene lookup returns CDR1 SQVTM and CDR2 ANQGSEA. V was pared by 0 bases and J by 5 bases, with 21 bases of the junction left unmatched. In DNA, the CDR3 is TGCAGCGTTGAAGATGATTTGGACCTTGGGACAGCGAACAGAAATGAAAAACTGTTTTTT. Amino acid sequence: CSVEDDLDLGTANRNEKLFF. Full variable domain (rest looked up from reference TRBV29-1 and TRBJ1-4): SAVISQKPSRDICQRGTSLTIQCQVDSQVTMMFWYRQQPGQSLTLIATANQGSEATYESGFVIDKFPISRPNLTFSTLTVSNMSPEDSSIYLCSVEDDLDLGTANRNEKLFFGSGTQLSVL.

The gene calls are TRBV28 and TRBJ2-5; 10 nucleotides agree with TRBD2. After removal of 2 bases from V and 5 bases from J, the junction contained 8 bases not matched to a gene. The CDR3 is made up of 16 amino acids. The germline V gene has CDR1 MDHEN and CDR2 SYDVKM. CDR3 sequence reads: CASSLAPLAGVETQYF. CDR3 DNA: TGTGCCAGCAGTTTAGCCCCGCTAGCGGGAGTGGAGACCCAGTACTTC. Based on the CDR3 plus reference TRBV28 and TRBJ2-5, the full variable domain is DVKVTQSSRYLVKRTGEKVFLECVQDMDHENMFWYRQDPGLGLRLIYFSYDVKMKEKGDIPEGYSVSREKKERFSLILESASTNQTSMYLCASSLAPLAGVETQYFGPGTRLLVL.

The chain joins TRBV4-1 to TRBJ2-3, with D perhaps matching TRBD2 (5 bases). Per germline, CDR1 MGHRA and CDR2 YSYEKL. There are 14 residues in the CDR3. The germline V and J ends were trimmed by 1 base and 4 bases, with 9 bases remaining between them. CDR3 DNA sequence: TGCGCCAGCAGCCAAGTTGGAGGACCAGATACGCAGTATTTT. Its protein is CASSQVGGPDTQYF.

The chain joins TRBV5-1 to TRBJ2-7; TRBD1 is a possible D gene (6 bases). Germline V gene sequence: CDR1 SGHRS, CDR2 YFSETQ. The CDR3 is 14 amino acids. V lost 4 bases and J lost 2, with 13 bases in between. The chain's CDR3 is CASSNRDKAYEQYF. The CDR3 nucleotides are TGCGCCAGCAGCAACCGGGACAAAGCCTACGAGCAGTACTTC.

The V gene is TRBV6-1, the J gene TRBJ2-3; D unresolved. From germline, CDR1 is MNHNS and CDR2 SASEGT. The CDR3 is 12 amino acids. V lost 8 bases and J 1 base, leaving 7 bases between the germline ends. The CDR3 DNA sequence: TGTGCCAGCCTAAGCGGCACAGATACGCAGTATTTT. It translates to CASLSGTDTQYF.

The chain combines TRBV5-6 with TRBJ1-1; no definite D call. V gave up 0 bases and J gave up 6 bases, with 12 bases separating them. The CDR3 sequence is 14 residues long. Germline V CDR1 and CDR2: SGHDT, YYEEEE. The CDR3 is CASSLGVKGAEAFF. CDR3 nucleotide sequence: TGTGCCAGCAGCTTGGGTGTTAAGGGCGCTGAAGCTTTCTTT.

The chain carries TRBV4-2 and TRBJ2-6; TRBD2 matches at 10 bases. This CDR3 is 18 amino acids long. The V segment lost 3 bases and the J segment 0 bases; nucleotides outside the gene matches: 5. From germline, CDR1 is LGHNA and CDR2 YNFKEQ. CDR3 protein: CASSHYLAGGSGANVLTF. CDR3 coding DNA: TGTGCCAGCAGCCATTACTTAGCGGGGGGCTCTGGGGCCAACGTCCTGACTTTC.

The V call is TRBV28, the J call TRBJ2-5, with D perhaps TRBD1 or TRBD2 (5 bases each). Matching the DNA end better, TRBJ2-7 makes the J call doubtful. Germline V gives CDR1 MDHEN, CDR2 SYDVKM. The CDR3 is 15 amino acids. The CDR3 protein is CASSFSQGGSYEQYF. The CDR3 nucleotides are TGTGCCAGCAGTTTCTCGCAGGGCGGGTCCTACGAGCAGTACTTC.

V is TRBV7-9 and J is TRBJ2-3; possible D gene TRBD1, 6 bases. Germline V gives CDR1 SEHNR, CDR2 FQNEAQ (reference sequence). V shed 5 bases and J shed 2 bases, with 17 bases lying between them. This CDR3 is built from 16 residues. The CDR3 region has the DNA TGTGCCAGCAGCCCCGTCCCGGGACAACTCACAGATACGCAGTATTTT. Translation gives CASSPVPGQLTDTQYF. The full variable domain, with the rest looked up from reference TRBV7-9 and TRBJ2-3, is DTGVSQNPRHKITKRGQNVTFRCDPISEHNRLYWYRQTLGQGPEFLTYFQNEAQLEKSRLLSDRFSAERPKGSFSTLEIQRTEQGDSAMYLCASSPVPGQLTDTQYFGPGTRLTVL.